Presented here are 2 T cell receptor beta chains from one specimen sequenced in a study of post-analysis software for immune sequencing data. Study-wide findings and caveats: Comparison of patients with controls showed about 5 TRBV segments more frequent in patients, TRBV5-6, TRBV5-1 and TRBV20-1 among them.

These receptors lack a known antigen. Unique molecular identifiers featured in each of the TCR beta cDNA libraries. TCRdb redid the calling of the PCR reads with MiXCR, one entry per CDR3 protein. The sample records roughly 650,000 distinct CDR3 sequences, roughly three fifths being singletons. The sequencing input was blood. These receptors were obtained from a girl aged 2 to 10 with multiple sclerosis.

The chain couples TRBV7-9 to TRBJ2-5; 10 bases agree with TRBD1. Germline CDR1 is SEHNR and CDR2 is FQNEAQ (reference sequence). After removal of 5 bases from V and 4 bases from J, the junction contained 10 bases not matched to a gene. This CDR3 is 16 amino acids long. CDR3 amino acids: CASSTLLDRGGETQYF. CDR3 DNA: TGTGCCAGCAGCACCCTTCTGGACAGGGGGGGAGAGACCCAGTACTTC. The full variable domain, with the rest looked up from reference TRBV7-9 and TRBJ2-5, is DTGVSQNPRHKITKRGQNVTFRCDPISEHNRLYWYRQTLGQGPEFLTYFQNEAQLEKSRLLSDRFSAERPKGSFSTLEIQRTEQGDSAMYLCASSTLLDRGGETQYFGPGTRLLVL.

The J gene is TRBJ2-7, the V gene TRBV7-8; 8 nucleotides agree with TRBD2. Per the germline V gene, CDR1 is SGHVS and CDR2 is FQNEAQ. V dropped 0 bases and J dropped 0; count of bases not matched to a gene: 10. This CDR3 has 18 amino acids. Here the CDR3 reads CASSLASGGSGLSYEQYF. The CDR3 DNA reads TGTGCCAGCAGCTTAGCGTCGGGAGGGTCCGGCCTCTCCTACGAGCAGTACTTC.